This is a list of T cell receptor beta chains from one sample in a study of molecular identifiers for immune sequencing clone quantification. MiXCR, applied by TCRdb to the PCR reads, yields one record per CDR3 protein. The table records just under 650,000 distinct CDR3 sequences, less than 20% of them present only once. The sequencing input was naive CD8+ T cells from blood, with Jurkat cell RNA spiked in. These receptors all come from a human donor in good health. Some libraries in this study had Jurkat cell RNA spiked in. Each CDR3 is given with its conserved first and last residue. D genes are given only for firm matches. Where a row states a size, it is once, few, many or the class of an expanded clone; other rows omit it.

d_gene: .; j_gene: TRBJ1-6; abundance: .; v_gene: TRBV9; len: 14; CDR3nt: TGTGCCAGCAGCGTAGAGCTGGAGAATTCACGCCTCCACTTT; CDR3aa: CASSVELENSRLHF
d_gene: .; j_gene: TRBJ2-1; abundance: many; v_gene: TRBV29-1; len: 13; CDR3nt: TGCAGCGTTGAAGAGGGGCAGTACAATGAGCAGTTCTTC; CDR3aa: CSVEEGQYNEQFF
d_gene: .; j_gene: TRBJ1-1; abundance: .; v_gene: TRBV4-3; len: 16; CDR3nt: TGCGCCAGCAGCCAAGATCGGGGGGGCGGAGGGACTGAAGCTTTCTTT; CDR3aa: CASSQDRGGGGTEAFF
d_gene: .; j_gene: TRBJ1-5; abundance: many; v_gene: TRBV6-2/TRBV6-3; len: 14; CDR3nt: TGTGCCAGCAGTTACGATTCTGGGCCCCTGGCCGAGCATTTT; CDR3aa: CASSYDSGPLAEHF
d_gene: .; j_gene: TRBJ1-5; abundance: many; v_gene: TRBV19; len: 14; CDR3nt: TGTGCCAGTAGTATAGTACAGGGACATCAGCCCCAGCATTTT; CDR3aa: CASSIVQGHQPQHF
d_gene: .; j_gene: TRBJ1-5; abundance: .; v_gene: TRBV19; len: 15; CDR3nt: TGTGCCAGTAGTCCCCTGGGGATCGGCAATCAGCCCCAGCATTTT; CDR3aa: CASSPLGIGNQPQHF
d_gene: .; j_gene: TRBJ2-1; abundance: .; v_gene: TRBV20-1; len: 12; CDR3nt: TGCAGTGCTGGGGGGATGTACAATGAGCAGTTCTTC; CDR3aa: CSAGGMYNEQFF
d_gene: .; j_gene: TRBJ1-3; abundance: many; v_gene: TRBV18; len: 17; CDR3nt: TGTGCCAGCTCACCAGTCGGGAGGGGTTCCTCTGGAAACACCATATATTTT; CDR3aa: CASSPVGRGSSGNTIYF
d_gene: .; j_gene: TRBJ2-1; abundance: few; v_gene: TRBV9; len: 16; CDR3nt: TGTGCCAGCAGCGTAGCTCCGCAGGGATTCTACAATGAGCAGTTCTTC; CDR3aa: CASSVAPQGFYNEQFF
d_gene: .; j_gene: TRBJ1-2; abundance: .; v_gene: TRBV6-1; len: 16; CDR3nt: TGTACCAGCAGTGAACCCTGGGCAGCCGTCACCTATGGCTACACCTTC; CDR3aa: CTSSEPWAAVTYGYTF
d_gene: TRBD2; j_gene: TRBJ2-5; abundance: many; v_gene: TRBV12-3/TRBV12-4; len: 16; CDR3nt: TGTGCCAGCAGTCCAACCGGGACTAGCGGGAAAGAGACCCAGTACTTC; CDR3aa: CASSPTGTSGKETQYF
d_gene: .; j_gene: TRBJ1-1; abundance: many; v_gene: TRBV7-9; len: 11; CDR3nt: TGTGCCAGCGGGGGTTTGGGTGAAGCTTTCTTT; CDR3aa: CASGGLGEAFF
d_gene: TRBD1; j_gene: TRBJ2-5; abundance: many; v_gene: TRBV11-2; len: 17; CDR3nt: TGTGCCAGCAGCTTGTATGGGACCGGGACAGAGAAAGAGACCCAGTACTTC; CDR3aa: CASSLYGTGTEKETQYF
d_gene: TRBD1; j_gene: TRBJ2-7; abundance: few; v_gene: TRBV5-6; len: 15; CDR3nt: TGTGCCAGCAGGGACGGCCGGGGCAGGGGGTTCGAGCAGTACTTC; CDR3aa: CASRDGRGRGFEQYF
d_gene: TRBD2; j_gene: TRBJ2-3; abundance: many; v_gene: TRBV7-9; len: 18; CDR3nt: TGTGCCAGCAGCTCAATCGCCAGCTCGGGGGGGCCGTCAGATACGCAGTATTTT; CDR3aa: CASSSIASSGGPSDTQYF
d_gene: .; j_gene: TRBJ2-2; abundance: many; v_gene: TRBV29-1; len: 13; CDR3nt: TGCAGCGTAGCAGGGTCGAACACCGGGGAGCTGTTTTTT; CDR3aa: CSVAGSNTGELFF
d_gene: TRBD1; j_gene: TRBJ1-5; abundance: many; v_gene: TRBV27; len: 14; CDR3nt: TGTGCCAGCAGATTAACAGGGGGCAATCAGCCCCAGCATTTT; CDR3aa: CASRLTGGNQPQHF
d_gene: TRBD2; j_gene: TRBJ2-3; abundance: few; v_gene: TRBV7-3; len: 16; CDR3nt: TGTGCCAGCAGCGCCATAGCGGGAGGGACCACAGATACGCAGTATTTT; CDR3aa: CASSAIAGGTTDTQYF
d_gene: .; j_gene: TRBJ1-1; abundance: many; v_gene: TRBV6-1; len: 12; CDR3nt: TGTGCCAGCACCCACCGGGGGACTGAAGCTTTCTTT; CDR3aa: CASTHRGTEAFF
d_gene: .; j_gene: TRBJ1-1; abundance: many; v_gene: TRBV7-8; len: 15; CDR3nt: TGCGCCAGCAGCTTGGTTCCAGGCATGAACACTGAAGCTTTCTTT; CDR3aa: CASSLVPGMNTEAFF
d_gene: .; j_gene: TRBJ1-2; abundance: many; v_gene: TRBV28; len: 12; CDR3nt: TGTGCCAGCAGTTTTCTGGCAGCCGGCTACACCTTC; CDR3aa: CASSFLAAGYTF
d_gene: .; j_gene: TRBJ2-5; abundance: many; v_gene: TRBV19; len: 15; CDR3nt: TGTGCCAGTAGTATAGATTTTTCCAGAGTTGGGACCCAGTACTTC; CDR3aa: CASSIDFSRVGTQYF
d_gene: .; j_gene: TRBJ2-5; abundance: many; v_gene: TRBV11-2; len: 12; CDR3nt: TGTGCCAGCAGCTTAGATCAAAGGGATGTGTACTTC; CDR3aa: CASSLDQRDVYF
d_gene: .; j_gene: TRBJ2-7; abundance: .; v_gene: TRBV11-2; len: 16; CDR3nt: TGTGCCAGCAGCTTAGACCTCGCTAGTGAGGTTGGTATGCAGTACTTC; CDR3aa: CASSLDLASEVGMQYF
d_gene: TRBD1; j_gene: TRBJ2-2; abundance: few; v_gene: TRBV7-9; len: 15; CDR3nt: TGTGCCAGCAGCCTGGACAGGGGGCGATCCGGGGAGCTGTTTTTT; CDR3aa: CASSLDRGRSGELFF
d_gene: .; j_gene: TRBJ2-2; abundance: many; v_gene: TRBV28; len: 14; CDR3nt: TGTGCCATCGAGCCGGGACCCCAGGCCGGGGAGCTGTTTTTT; CDR3aa: CAIEPGPQAGELFF
d_gene: .; j_gene: TRBJ1-4; abundance: many; v_gene: TRBV7-6; len: 16; CDR3nt: TGTGCCAGCAGCTTTTCTCGAGTCTACAGGGATGAAAAACTGTTTTTT; CDR3aa: CASSFSRVYRDEKLFF
d_gene: .; j_gene: TRBJ2-3; abundance: many; v_gene: TRBV4-3; len: 18; CDR3nt: TGCGCCAGCAGCCAAGATCTGGCAGCCCCCGGCGGGTCAGATACGCAGTATTTT; CDR3aa: CASSQDLAAPGGSDTQYF
d_gene: TRBD1; j_gene: TRBJ1-4; abundance: .; v_gene: TRBV28; len: 17; CDR3nt: TGTGCCAGCAGTAAACACACCACAGGGGGCGCAGGTGAAAAACTGTTTTTT; CDR3aa: CASSKHTTGGAGEKLFF
d_gene: .; j_gene: TRBJ1-1; abundance: many; v_gene: TRBV4-3; len: 16; CDR3nt: TGCGCCAGCAGCTCTACCTACAGGATCTGGAACACTGAAGCTTTCTTT; CDR3aa: CASSSTYRIWNTEAFF
d_gene: TRBD1; j_gene: TRBJ2-5; abundance: once; v_gene: TRBV30; len: 15; CDR3nt: TGTGCCTGGATTAGCCGGGACAGGGGTTTAGAGACCCAGTACTTC; CDR3aa: CAWISRDRGLETQYF
d_gene: TRBD2; j_gene: TRBJ2-2; abundance: .; v_gene: TRBV2; len: 14; CDR3nt: TGTGCCAGCAGGCTAGCGGGGAGCACCGGGGAGCTGTTTTTT; CDR3aa: CASRLAGSTGELFF
d_gene: .; j_gene: TRBJ2-7; abundance: few; v_gene: TRBV4-3; len: 14; CDR3nt: TGCGCCAGCAGCCAATTCCGGGAAAACTACGAGCAGTACTTC; CDR3aa: CASSQFRENYEQYF
d_gene: TRBD1; j_gene: TRBJ1-2; abundance: few; v_gene: TRBV27; len: 16; CDR3nt: TGTGCCAGCAGTTTCGCCGGGACAGCGTTAAACTATGGCTACACCTTC; CDR3aa: CASSFAGTALNYGYTF
d_gene: .; j_gene: TRBJ1-4; abundance: many; v_gene: TRBV5-1; len: 16; CDR3nt: TGCGCCAGCAGCTTGGGGTACAGGGCGACTAATGAAAAACTGTTTTTT; CDR3aa: CASSLGYRATNEKLFF
d_gene: .; j_gene: TRBJ2-7; abundance: few; v_gene: TRBV6-1; len: 15; CDR3nt: TGTGCCAGCAGTGACTGGGTCGGAGGGATTTACGAGCAGTACTTC; CDR3aa: CASSDWVGGIYEQYF
d_gene: TRBD2; j_gene: TRBJ2-1; abundance: many; v_gene: TRBV10-3; len: 15; CDR3nt: TGTGCCATCAGCTTAGCGGGACCCCCAGTGGATGAGCAGTTCTTC; CDR3aa: CAISLAGPPVDEQFF
d_gene: TRBD2; j_gene: TRBJ2-5; abundance: many; v_gene: TRBV7-2; len: 18; CDR3nt: TGTGCCAGCAGCTTGCCACTAGCGGGAGGGCCTCTCTTGGAGACCCAGTACTTC; CDR3aa: CASSLPLAGGPLLETQYF